The rows below give T cell receptor beta chains drawn from one sample of a study of HIV-infected patients and healthy controls. TCRdb re-called the 5' RACE reads through MiXCR, storing one row per CDR3 protein. The sample contains roughly 14,000 distinct CDR3 sequences, about 12% of which appear only once. The sequences come from blood, collected during antiretroviral therapy. The receptor set was obtained from an adult with HIV infection. The donor label of this sample is uncertain. Both conserved end residues are part of each CDR3. Fields, in order: V gene, J gene, D gene, clone size, CDR3 DNA, CDR3 protein. D genes are given only for firm matches. A row's size may be missing; if present it is once, few, many or a size class.

V: TRBV6-1
J: TRBJ1-5
D: TRBD1
size: few
DNA: TGTGCCAGCGACGACAGGGAAGGTCAGCCCCAGCATTTT
CDR3: CASDDREGQPQHF

V: TRBV18
J: TRBJ1-1
D: .
size: .
DNA: TGTGCCAGCTCACCAGGGATAGTCGGCACTGAAGCTTTCTTT
CDR3: CASSPGIVGTEAFF

V: TRBV20-1
J: TRBJ2-1
D: TRBD2
size: medium-sized
DNA: TGCAGTGCTAGAAGCGGGAGAAGTTTGGATGAGCAGTTCTTC
CDR3: CSARSGRSLDEQFF

V: TRBV12-3/TRBV12-4
J: TRBJ2-5
D: .
size: .
DNA: TGTGCCAGCAGCCGATTAGGGTGGGGGACCCAGTACTTC
CDR3: CASSRLGWGTQYF

V: TRBV12-3/TRBV12-4
J: TRBJ2-1
D: TRBD1
size: many
DNA: TGTGCCAGCAGTTTTGGGACAGGGCCCCACAATGAGCAGTTCTTC
CDR3: CASSFGTGPHNEQFF

V: TRBV29-1
J: TRBJ2-5
D: .
size: .
DNA: TGCAGCGTTGAAGGACGAAGGTTTCAAGAGACCCAGTACTTC
CDR3: CSVEGRRFQETQYF

V: TRBV20-1
J: TRBJ2-3
D: TRBD2
size: .
DNA: TGCAGTGCCGGACTAGCGGGAGGGTTAGCGCAGTATTTT
CDR3: CSAGLAGGLAQYF

V: TRBV29-1
J: TRBJ2-1
D: .
size: many
DNA: TGCAGCGTTGATCCAGTTGTCAATGAGCAGTTCTTC
CDR3: CSVDPVVNEQFF

V: TRBV7-9
J: TRBJ2-1
D: .
size: .
DNA: TGTGCCAGCAGCCTCGACGACCACTACAATGAGCAGTTCTTC
CDR3: CASSLDDHYNEQFF

V: TRBV3-1
J: TRBJ2-3
D: .
size: .
DNA: TGTGCCAGCAGCCAAGTTCACGGTACAGATACGCAGTATTTT
CDR3: CASSQVHGTDTQYF

V: TRBV10-3
J: TRBJ1-2
D: .
size: .
DNA: TGTGCCATCAGTGAGACCGGGCCAAGGGATGGCTACACCTTC
CDR3: CAISETGPRDGYTF

V: TRBV7-8
J: TRBJ2-7
D: .
size: .
DNA: TGTGCCAGCAGCTTAGCGCCCACAGGAGCCTACGAGCAGTACTTC
CDR3: CASSLAPTGAYEQYF

V: TRBV20-1
J: TRBJ2-4
D: TRBD1
size: many
DNA: TGCAGTGCTAGGTTACAGGGGGTAAACATTCAGTACTTC
CDR3: CSARLQGVNIQYF

V: TRBV29-1
J: TRBJ2-3
D: TRBD2
size: few
DNA: TGCAGCGTTGAAGGGATTTGGACTAGCGCTCAAACGGATACGCAGTATTTT
CDR3: CSVEGIWTSAQTDTQYF

V: TRBV5-1
J: TRBJ2-5
D: .
size: .
DNA: TGCGCCAGCAGCTTGGACCCATCCGAAGAGACCCAGTACTTC
CDR3: CASSLDPSEETQYF

V: TRBV7-2
J: TRBJ2-7
D: TRBD2
size: many
DNA: TGTGCCAGCAGCTTAGAAGCAGGACTAGCGCCCCACGAGCAGTACTTC
CDR3: CASSLEAGLAPHEQYF

V: TRBV9
J: TRBJ2-3
D: TRBD2
size: .
DNA: TGTGCCAGCAGTTATCGTAGCGGGGGCCCACCAGATACGCAGTATTTT
CDR3: CASSYRSGGPPDTQYF

V: TRBV5-1
J: TRBJ2-7
D: .
size: .
DNA: TGCGCCAGCAGCCCCGGGATTTCCCCCTACGAGCAGTACTTC
CDR3: CASSPGISPYEQYF

V: TRBV12-3/TRBV12-4
J: TRBJ1-2
D: .
size: few
DNA: TGTGCCAGCAGCAAACAGGAGAACTATGGCTACACCTTC
CDR3: CASSKQENYGYTF

V: TRBV12-3/TRBV12-4
J: TRBJ2-2
D: TRBD1
size: few
DNA: TGTGCCAGCAGTGAGACAGGGCCCGGGGAGCTGTTTTTT
CDR3: CASSETGPGELFF

V: TRBV2
J: TRBJ2-6
D: .
size: many
DNA: TGTGCCAGCACCCCCGGGAGCTCTGGGGCCAACGTCCTGACTTTC
CDR3: CASTPGSSGANVLTF

V: TRBV12-3/TRBV12-4
J: TRBJ2-2
D: .
size: many
DNA: TGTGCCAGCAGTTTTAGGGGGGGAGGGGACACCGGGGAGCTGTTTTTT
CDR3: CASSFRGGGDTGELFF

V: TRBV20-1
J: TRBJ2-2
D: .
size: .
DNA: TGCAGTGCTGAAAGACAAAGGCCGGGTTGGATGTCAGGGGAGCTGTTTTTT
CDR3: CSAERQRPGWMSGELFF

V: TRBV12-3/TRBV12-4
J: TRBJ2-3
D: .
size: many
DNA: TGTGCCAGCAGTTTGAACGGAGGCCCAGATACGCAGTATTTT
CDR3: CASSLNGGPDTQYF

V: TRBV27
J: TRBJ2-1
D: TRBD2
size: many
DNA: TGTGCCAGCAGTCCCTCGGGGACTAGCGGGGGCTCCTACAATGAGCAGTTCTTC
CDR3: CASSPSGTSGGSYNEQFF

V: TRBV6-2/TRBV6-3
J: TRBJ2-4
D: .
size: hyperexpanded
DNA: TGTGCCAGCAGTTACTCCACAACGGGAGTTCTAAACATTCAGTACTTC
CDR3: CASSYSTTGVLNIQYF

V: TRBV5-1
J: TRBJ2-2
D: TRBD2
size: many
DNA: TGCGCCAGCAGCTTGGGCAGGACTAGCGGCACCGGGGAGCTGTTTTTT
CDR3: CASSLGRTSGTGELFF

V: TRBV9
J: TRBJ2-5
D: TRBD1
size: .
DNA: TGTGCCAGCAGCATTCAGGGGGCGCAGGAGACCCAGTACTTC
CDR3: CASSIQGAQETQYF

V: TRBV9
J: TRBJ2-7
D: .
size: .
DNA: TGTGCCAGCAGCGCATCTCCCAGCAAAGAGCAGTACTTC
CDR3: CASSASPSKEQYF

V: TRBV6-1
J: TRBJ2-2
D: .
size: .
DNA: TGTGCCAGCAGGCTCTCAATGAACACCGGGGAGCTGTTTTTT
CDR3: CASRLSMNTGELFF

V: TRBV20-1
J: TRBJ1-1
D: TRBD1
size: .
DNA: TGCAGTGCTAGGGACAGGGCGAACACTGAAGCTTTCTTT
CDR3: CSARDRANTEAFF

V: TRBV24-1
J: TRBJ2-7
D: TRBD1
size: many
DNA: TGTGCCACCTACGACCGGGACAGGGTCTGCGAGCAGTACTTC
CDR3: CATYDRDRVCEQYF

V: TRBV29-1
J: TRBJ1-4
D: .
size: few
DNA: TGCAGCGTGGCCCTGGGGGGGGTTGGTGAAAAACTGTTTTTT
CDR3: CSVALGGVGEKLFF

V: TRBV9
J: TRBJ1-4
D: .
size: few
DNA: TGTGCCAGCAGCGTAGCTACGGGGAGGCATGTCGGGGAAGAAAAACTGTTTTTT
CDR3: CASSVATGRHVGEEKLFF

V: TRBV4-1
J: TRBJ2-1
D: .
size: many
DNA: TGCGCCAGCAGCCAAGATCCAGGGGACAATGAGCAGTTCTTC
CDR3: CASSQDPGDNEQFF

V: TRBV30
J: TRBJ2-5
D: TRBD2
size: .
DNA: TGTGCCCTCCGGGCGGGAGGTGTGGAGACCCAGTACTTC
CDR3: CALRAGGVETQYF

V: TRBV6-1
J: TRBJ2-7
D: .
size: few
DNA: TGTGCCAGCAGTGTGAGGGTGGAGGGCGAGCAGTACTTC
CDR3: CASSVRVEGEQYF

V: TRBV6-5
J: TRBJ2-1
D: .
size: many
DNA: TGTGCCAGCAGTTATATTGGGGGTGAGCAGTTCTTC
CDR3: CASSYIGGEQFF

V: TRBV5-4
J: TRBJ2-5
D: .
size: many
DNA: TGTGCCAGCAGCTTGCGGGGGGCCCAAGAGACCCAGTACTTC
CDR3: CASSLRGAQETQYF